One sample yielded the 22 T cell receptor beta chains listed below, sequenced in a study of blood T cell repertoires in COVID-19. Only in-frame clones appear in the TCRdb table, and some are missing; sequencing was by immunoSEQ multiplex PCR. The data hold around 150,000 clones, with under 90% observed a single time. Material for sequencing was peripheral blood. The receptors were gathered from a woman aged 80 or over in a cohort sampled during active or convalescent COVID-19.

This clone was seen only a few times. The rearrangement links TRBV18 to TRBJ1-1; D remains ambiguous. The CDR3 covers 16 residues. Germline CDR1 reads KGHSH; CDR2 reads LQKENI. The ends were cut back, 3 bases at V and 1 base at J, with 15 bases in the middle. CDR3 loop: CASSPHPPAGNTEAFF. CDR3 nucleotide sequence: TGTGCCAGCTCACCTCACCCCCCGGCAGGGAACACTGAAGCTTTCTTT.

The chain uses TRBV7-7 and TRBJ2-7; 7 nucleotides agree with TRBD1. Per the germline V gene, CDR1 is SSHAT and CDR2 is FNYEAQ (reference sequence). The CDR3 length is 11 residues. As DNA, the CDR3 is TGTGCACACAGGGGAGCCTACGAGCAGTACGTC. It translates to CAHRGAYEQYV.

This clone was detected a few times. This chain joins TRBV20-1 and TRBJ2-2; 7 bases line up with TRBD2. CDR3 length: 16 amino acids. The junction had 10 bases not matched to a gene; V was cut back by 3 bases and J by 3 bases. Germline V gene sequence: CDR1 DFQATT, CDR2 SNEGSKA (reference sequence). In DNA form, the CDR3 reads TGCAGTGCTAGTGAGGCGGGCGGGGGATACACCGGGGAGCTGTTTTTT. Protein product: CSASEAGGGYTGELFF.

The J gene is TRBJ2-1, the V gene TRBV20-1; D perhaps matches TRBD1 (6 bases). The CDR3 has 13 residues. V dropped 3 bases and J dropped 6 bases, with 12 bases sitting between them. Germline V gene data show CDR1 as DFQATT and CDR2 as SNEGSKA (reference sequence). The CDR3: CSASTGHLNEQFF. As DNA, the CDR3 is TGCAGTGCTAGTACGGGACACCTCAATGAGCAGTTCTTC.

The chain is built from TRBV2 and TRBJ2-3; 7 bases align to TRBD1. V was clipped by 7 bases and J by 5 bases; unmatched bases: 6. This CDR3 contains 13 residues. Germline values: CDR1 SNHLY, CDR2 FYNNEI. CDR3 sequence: CASIQGVVDTQYF. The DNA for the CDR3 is TGTGCCAGCATCCAGGGGGTCGTAGATACGCAGTATTTT.

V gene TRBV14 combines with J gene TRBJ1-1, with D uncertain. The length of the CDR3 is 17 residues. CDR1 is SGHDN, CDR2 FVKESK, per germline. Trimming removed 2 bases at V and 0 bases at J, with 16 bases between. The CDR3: CASSQLANAGMNTEAFF. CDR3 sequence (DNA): TGTGCCAGCAGCCAACTCGCGAACGCAGGCATGAACACTGAAGCTTTCTTT.

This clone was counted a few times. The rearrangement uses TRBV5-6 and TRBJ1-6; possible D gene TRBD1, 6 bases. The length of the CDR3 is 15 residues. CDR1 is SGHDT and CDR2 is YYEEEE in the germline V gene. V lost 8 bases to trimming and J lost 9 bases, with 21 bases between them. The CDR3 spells CASNLRGHLLSPLHF. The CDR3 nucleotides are TGTGCCAGTAATCTTAGGGGACACCTCCTTTCACCCCTCCACTTT.

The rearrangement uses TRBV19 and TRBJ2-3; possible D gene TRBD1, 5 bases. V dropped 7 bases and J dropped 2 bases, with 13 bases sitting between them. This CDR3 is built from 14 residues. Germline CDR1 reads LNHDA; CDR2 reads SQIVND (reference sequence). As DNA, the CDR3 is TGTGCCAGTACTAGACAGCTACACACAGATACGCAGTATTTT. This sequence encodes CASTRQLHTDTQYF.

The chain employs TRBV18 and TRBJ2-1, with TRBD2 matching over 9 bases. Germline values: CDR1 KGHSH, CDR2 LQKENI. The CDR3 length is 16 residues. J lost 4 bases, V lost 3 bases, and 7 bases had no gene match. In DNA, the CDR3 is TGTGCCAGCTCACCCTCTCGACTAGCGGTTTACAATGAGCAGTTCTTC. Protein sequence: CASSPSRLAVYNEQFF.

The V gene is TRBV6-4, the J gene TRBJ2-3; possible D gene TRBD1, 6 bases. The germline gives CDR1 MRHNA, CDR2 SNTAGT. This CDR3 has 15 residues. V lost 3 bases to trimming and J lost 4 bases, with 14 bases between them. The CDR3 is CASSEGAGAADTQYF. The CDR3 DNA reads TGTGCCAGCAGTGAAGGGGCAGGGGCGGCAGATACGCAGTATTTT.

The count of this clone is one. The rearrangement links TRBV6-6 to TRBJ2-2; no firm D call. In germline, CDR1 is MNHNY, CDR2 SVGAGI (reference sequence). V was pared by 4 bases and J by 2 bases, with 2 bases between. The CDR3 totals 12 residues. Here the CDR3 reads CASSSNTGELFF. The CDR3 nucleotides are TGTGCCAGCAGTTCTAACACCGGGGAGCTGTTTTTT.

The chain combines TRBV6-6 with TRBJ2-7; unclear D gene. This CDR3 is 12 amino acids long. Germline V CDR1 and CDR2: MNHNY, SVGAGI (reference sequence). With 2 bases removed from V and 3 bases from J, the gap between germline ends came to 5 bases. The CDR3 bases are TGTGCCAGCAGTTACGCAGGCTACGAGCAGTACTTC. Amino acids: CASSYAGYEQYF.

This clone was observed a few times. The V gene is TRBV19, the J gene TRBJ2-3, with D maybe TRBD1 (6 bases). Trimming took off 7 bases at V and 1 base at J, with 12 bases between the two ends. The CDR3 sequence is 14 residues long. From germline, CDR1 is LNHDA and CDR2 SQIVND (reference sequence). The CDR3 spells CASKDRSRTDTQYF. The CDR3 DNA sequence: TGTGCCAGTAAAGACAGGAGCCGCACAGATACGCAGTATTTT.

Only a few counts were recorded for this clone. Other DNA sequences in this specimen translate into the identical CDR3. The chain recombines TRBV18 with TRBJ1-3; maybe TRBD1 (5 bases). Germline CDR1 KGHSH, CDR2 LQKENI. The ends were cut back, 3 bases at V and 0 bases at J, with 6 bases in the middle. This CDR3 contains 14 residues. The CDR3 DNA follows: TGTGCCAGCTCACCGCAGGGCTCTGGAAACACCATATATTTT. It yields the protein CASSPQGSGNTIYF.

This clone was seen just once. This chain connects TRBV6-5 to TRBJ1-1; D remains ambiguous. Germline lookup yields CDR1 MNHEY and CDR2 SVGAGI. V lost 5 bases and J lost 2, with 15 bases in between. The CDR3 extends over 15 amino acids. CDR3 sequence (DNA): TGTGCCAGCAGTAGAAGTCGACTCTATAACACTGAAGCTTTCTTT. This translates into CASSRSRLYNTEAFF.

CDR3 DNA: TGTGCCAGCAGTCCTTCGGACAGCTTCGGCTACACCTTC. Protein product: CASSPSDSFGYTF. The rearrangement joins TRBV27 to TRBJ1-2; possibly TRBD1 for D (6 bases). CDR3 length: 13 amino acids. Germline V gives CDR1 MNHEY, CDR2 SMNVEV (reference sequence). V lost 5 bases to trimming and J lost 8 bases, with 15 bases between them.

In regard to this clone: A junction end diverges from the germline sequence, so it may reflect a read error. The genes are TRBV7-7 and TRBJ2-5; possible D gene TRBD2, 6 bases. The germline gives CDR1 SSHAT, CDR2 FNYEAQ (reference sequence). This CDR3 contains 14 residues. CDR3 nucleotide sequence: TGTGCTAGCAGCTTCTCGGGAGCAAAAGAGACCCAGTACTTC. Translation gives CASSFSGAKETQYF.

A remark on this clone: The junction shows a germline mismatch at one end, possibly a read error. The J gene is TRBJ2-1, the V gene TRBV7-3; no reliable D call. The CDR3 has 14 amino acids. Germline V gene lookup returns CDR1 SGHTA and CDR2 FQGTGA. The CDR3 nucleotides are TGTGCCAGCAGTCTCATGGGCTCCAACAATGAGCAGTTCTTC. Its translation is CASSLMGSNNEQFF.

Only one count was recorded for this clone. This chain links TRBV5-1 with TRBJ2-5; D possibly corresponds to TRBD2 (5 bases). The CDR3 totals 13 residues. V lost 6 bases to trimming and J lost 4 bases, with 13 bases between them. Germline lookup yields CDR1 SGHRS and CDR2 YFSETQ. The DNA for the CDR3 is TGCGCCAGCAAGACTGCGGCGGGAGAGACCCAGTACTTC. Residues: CASKTAAGETQYF.

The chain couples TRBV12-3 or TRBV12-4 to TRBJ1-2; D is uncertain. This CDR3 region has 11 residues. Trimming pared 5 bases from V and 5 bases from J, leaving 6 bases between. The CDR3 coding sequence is TGTGCCAGCAGTAGAGGTTATGGCTACACCTTC. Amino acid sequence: CASSRGYGYTF.

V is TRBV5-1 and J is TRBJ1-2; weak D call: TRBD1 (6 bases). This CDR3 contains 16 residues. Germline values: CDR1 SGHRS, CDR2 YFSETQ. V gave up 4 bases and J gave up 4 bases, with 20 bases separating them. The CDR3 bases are TGCGCCAGCAGCCGGAGCCAGGACAGTTACTTCTATGGCTACACCTTC. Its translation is CASSRSQDSYFYGYTF.

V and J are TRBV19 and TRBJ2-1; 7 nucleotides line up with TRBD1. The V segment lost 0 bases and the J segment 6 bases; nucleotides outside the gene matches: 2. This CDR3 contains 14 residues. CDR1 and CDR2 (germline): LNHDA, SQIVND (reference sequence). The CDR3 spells CASSIEHRGNEQFF. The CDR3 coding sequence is TGTGCCAGTAGTATAGAACACAGGGGCAATGAGCAGTTCTTC.